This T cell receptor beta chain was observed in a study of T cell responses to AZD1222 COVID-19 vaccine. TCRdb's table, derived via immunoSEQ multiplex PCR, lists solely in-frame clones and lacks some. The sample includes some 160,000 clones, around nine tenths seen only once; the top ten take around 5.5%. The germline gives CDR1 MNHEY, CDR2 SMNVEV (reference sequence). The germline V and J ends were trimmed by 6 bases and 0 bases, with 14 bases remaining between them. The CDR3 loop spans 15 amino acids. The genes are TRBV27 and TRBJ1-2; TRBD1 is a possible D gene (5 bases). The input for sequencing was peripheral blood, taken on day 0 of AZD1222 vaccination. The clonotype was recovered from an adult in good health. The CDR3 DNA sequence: TGTGCCAGCAGGGGGCTAAGCAGCTCTAACTATGGCTACACCTTC. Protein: CASRGLSSSNYGYTF.